This note documents a single T cell receptor (beta chain) sequence. Original data processing: Quantification of nucleated cells was approximated via reference gene primer amplification. Produced via immunoSEQ multiplex PCR; TCRdb's table is partial and in-frame only. For V, J and clone size, that table is used; D and trimming come from the DNA. The table shows roughly 140,000 clones, with 76% occurring only once. This specimen belongs to a study of blood T cell repertoires in COVID-19. The J segment lost 1 base and the V segment lost 0 bases, leaving 5 bases of the junction unmatched. Germline V gene lookup returns CDR1 KGHSH and CDR2 LQKENI. The CDR3 length is 16 residues.

The chain carries TRBV18 and TRBJ1-2; 7 nucleotides align to TRBD1. This TCR came from a man aged 55 to 70 with acute or convalescent COVID-19. The source material was peripheral blood. CDR3 sequence: CASSPPDRNLNYGYTF. CDR3 nucleotides: TGTGCCAGCTCACCACCGGACAGGAACCTTAACTATGGCTACACCTTC.